This T cell receptor beta chain was captured in a study of control samples from healthy donors and cancer patients. TCRdb's table, derived via immunoSEQ multiplex PCR, lists solely in-frame clones and lacks some. This sample has some 130,000 clones; approximately 94% occur once, and the top ten carry 1.7%. This CDR3 region has 16 residues. Trimming took off 1 base at V and 0 bases at J, with 11 bases between the two ends. Germline V lookup: CDR1 SGHRS, CDR2 YFSETQ. Sequencing was performed on PBMCs. This clonotype was sampled from a man in his fifties with head and neck cancer. The chain employs TRBV5-1 and TRBJ2-1; D perhaps matches TRBD1 (5 bases). CDR3 sequence reads: CASSLFIQGSYNEQFF. DNA for the CDR3: TGCGCCAGCAGCTTGTTCATCCAGGGCTCCTACAATGAGCAGTTCTTC.